The text below deals with one T cell receptor beta chain. Per the original data handling: Reference gene primer amplification in the assay estimated nucleated cell counts. Data came from immunoSEQ multiplex PCR; TCRdb stores just in-frame clones and leaves some out. V and J calls and clone size follow that table, whereas D and trimming were derived from the DNA. The sample has more than 150,000 clones; less than 90% are singletons. The sample originates from a study of blood T cell repertoires in COVID-19. Per the germline V gene, CDR1 is MGHRA and CDR2 is YSYEKL. The ends lost 4 bases at V and 0 bases at J; junction bases unmatched: 4. The CDR3 contains 16 residues.

The sequence derives from a young man with active or convalescent COVID-19. The chain joins TRBV4-1 to TRBJ2-1, with 9 nucleotides matching TRBD1. The sequenced sample consisted of peripheral blood. The CDR3 region is CASSLGQGSSYNEQFF. The CDR3 DNA follows: TGCGCCAGCAGCCTGGGACAGGGAAGCTCCTACAATGAGCAGTTCTTC.